Shown below are 16 T cell receptor beta chains from a single sample sequenced in a study of blood T cell repertoires in COVID-19. Produced via immunoSEQ multiplex PCR; TCRdb's table is partial and in-frame only. The data show fewer than 700,000 clones, 70% to 90% seen once. Sequencing input: peripheral blood. The receptors derive from a woman aged 45-59 years with COVID-19, enrolled during active disease.

The chain has TRBV5-1 and TRBJ2-7; D may be TRBD2 (5 bases). The CDR3 loop spans 14 amino acids. V was clipped by 4 bases and J by 0 bases, with 11 bases between them. Germline lookup yields CDR1 SGHRS and CDR2 YFSETQ. DNA of the CDR3: TGCGCCAGCAGCCCCCGGGAACCCTCCTACGAGCAGTACTTC. It specifies CASSPREPSYEQYF.

This sequence joins TRBV19 and TRBJ1-1; TRBD1 matches 7 bases. Trimming at V came to 3 bases and at J to 4 bases, leaving 5 bases not matched to a gene. This CDR3 contains 14 residues. The germline V gene encodes CDR1 LNHDA and CDR2 SQIVND (reference sequence). The CDR3 DNA sequence: TGTGCCAGTAGTATGAGGGGGCGGGGCACTGAAGCTTTCTTT. This codes for CASSMRGRGTEAFF.

The chain joins TRBV14 to TRBJ2-7, with D uncertain. This CDR3 spans 12 amino acids. Germline loops: CDR1 SGHDN, CDR2 FVKESK. Trimming removed 3 bases from V and 6 bases from J, with 9 bases in between. The CDR3 nucleotides are TGTGCCAGCAGCCAGTCCCCGGGCGAGCAGTACTTC. It encodes CASSQSPGEQYF. Based on the CDR3 plus reference TRBV14 and TRBJ2-7, the full variable domain is EAGVTQFPSHSVIEKGQTVTLRCDPISGHDNLYWYRRVMGKEIKFLLHFVKESKQDESGMPNNRFLAERTGGTYSTLKVQPAELEDSGVYFCASSQSPGEQYFGPGTRLTVT.

The gene calls are TRBV10-3 and TRBJ1-4; the match to TRBD1 covers 7 bases. Germline lookup yields CDR1 ENHRY and CDR2 SYGVKD. CDR3 length: 14 amino acids. V lost 6 bases, J lost 2 bases, and 3 bases stayed unmatched. The CDR3 sequence: CAISTTGTNEKLFF. In DNA, the CDR3 is TGTGCCATCAGCACGACAGGGACTAATGAAAAACTGTTTTTT.

The chain links TRBV12-5 to TRBJ2-7, with D possibly being TRBD2 (5 bases). This CDR3 has 13 amino acids. Germline CDR1 and CDR2: LGHNT and FRNRAP. Trimming cost V 4 bases and J 1 base, with 8 bases left between them. CDR3 sequence: CASGSGLSYEQYF. CDR3 sequence (DNA): TGTGCTAGTGGTTCCGGACTTTCCTACGAGCAGTACTTC.

This clone was counted once. The V call is TRBV5-1, the J call TRBJ1-2, with D perhaps TRBD1 (6 bases). Germline CDR1 reads SGHRS; CDR2 reads YFSETQ. The CDR3 sequence is 14 residues long. V lost 0 bases to trimming and J lost 6 bases, with 12 bases between them. The CDR3 nucleotides read TGCGCCAGCAGCTTGGAAGGACGACAGGATGGCTACACCTTC. Translating it yields CASSLEGRQDGYTF.

J is TRBJ2-3 and V is TRBV13; D gene unclear. Trimming pared 1 base from V and 1 base from J, leaving 9 bases between. CDR3 length equals 15 residues. Germline values: CDR1 PRHDT, CDR2 FYEKMQ (reference sequence). CDR3 amino acids: CASSLEFRGTDTQYF. CDR3 sequence (DNA): TGTGCCAGCAGCTTAGAATTTCGGGGCACAGATACGCAGTATTTT.

The genes are TRBV24-1 and TRBJ1-3; D gene ambiguous. The V end lost 3 bases, the J end lost 10 bases, and 12 bases lay between the germline ends. Germline-derived CDR1 and CDR2 are KGHDR and SFDVKD. The CDR3 is 13 residues long. The CDR3 coding sequence is TGTGCCACCAGTGATCACCGACACTCTACCATATATTTT. Its translation is CATSDHRHSTIYF.

This sequence joins TRBV3-1 (or the pseudogene TRBV3-2) and TRBJ2-7, with D perhaps matching TRBD2 (5 bases). With 2 bases removed from V and 3 bases from J, the gap between germline ends came to 11 bases. CDR1 LGHDT and CDR2 YNNKEL come from the germline V gene (reference sequence). This CDR3 spans 14 amino acids. The CDR3 DNA reads as TGTGCCAGCAGCCAACGGGAATCGGGCTACGAGCAGTACTTC. Its protein product is CASSQRESGYEQYF.

J is TRBJ2-7 and V is TRBV11-1; weak D call: TRBD1 (6 bases). V was cut by 4 bases and J by 2 bases, with 9 bases left in between. The germline gives CDR1 SGHAT, CDR2 FQDESV (reference sequence). This CDR3 has 13 amino acids. The CDR3 bases are TGTGCCAGCAGCTGGGACACCACCTACGAGCAGTACTTC. Its protein product is CASSWDTTYEQYF. Full variable domain (remainder filled in from reference TRBV11-1 and TRBJ2-7): EAEVAQSPRYKITEKSQAVAFWCDPISGHATLYWYRQILGQGPELLVQFQDESVVDDSQLPKDRFSAERLKGVDSTLKIQPAELGDSAMYLCASSWDTTYEQYFGPGTRLTVT.

The chain carries TRBV18 and TRBJ2-7, with 8 bases fitting TRBD1. This CDR3 is 14 amino acids long. V dropped 6 bases and J dropped 3; count of bases not matched to a gene: 7. Germline assignment: CDR1 KGHSH and CDR2 LQKENI. CDR3 in DNA: TGTGCCAGCTCCCCTTACGACAGGGGCTACGAGCAGTACTTC. This encodes CASSPYDRGYEQYF.

The V call is TRBV19, the J call TRBJ1-2, with a possible D match to TRBD1 (6 bases). The CDR3 loop spans 14 amino acids. Per the germline V gene, CDR1 is LNHDA and CDR2 is SQIVND (reference sequence). With 8 bases removed from V and 2 bases from J, the gap between germline ends came to 15 bases. In nucleotides, the CDR3 is TGTGCCAGTGGGTTACAGGGACCCAACTATGGCTACACCTTC. It is translated as CASGLQGPNYGYTF.

The gene calls are TRBV19 and TRBJ2-2, with a tentative D call TRBD2 (6 bases). Germline V gene data show CDR1 as LNHDA and CDR2 as SQIVND (reference sequence). This CDR3 region has 13 residues. V was shortened by 5 bases and J by 8 bases, with 12 bases between the two germline ends. This CDR3 reads CASSLIGRGELFF. Here the CDR3 DNA reads TGTGCCAGTAGTCTGATAGGGAGGGGGGAGCTGTTTTTT. The variable domain in full, with the rest retrieved from reference TRBV19 and TRBJ2-2, is DGGITQSPKYLFRKEGQNVTLSCEQNLNHDAMYWYRQDPGQGLRLIYYSQIVNDFQKGDIAEGYSVSREKKESFPLTVTSAQKNPTAFYLCASSLIGRGELFFGEGSRLTVL.

This clone was seen once. The rearrangement joins TRBV6-5 to TRBJ1-2, with D uncertain. V dropped 8 bases and J dropped 2 bases, with 9 bases sitting between them. This CDR3 spans 12 amino acids. The germline CDR1 and CDR2 sequences are MNHEY and SVGAGI. The CDR3 reads CASSGENYGYTF. CDR3 nucleotides: TGTGCCAGCTCCGGAGAAAACTATGGCTACACCTTC.

The V and J genes are TRBV5-5 and TRBJ2-7, with 8 bases aligning to TRBD1. CDR3 size: 15 residues. Germline V gene sequence: CDR1 SGHKS, CDR2 YYEKEE (reference sequence). The V gene end was trimmed by 2 bases and the J gene end by 4 bases; junction bases not matched to a gene: 8. In nucleotides, the CDR3 is TGTGCCAGCAGCTTCGGGACAGGAGACGGTTACGAGCAGTACTTC. It translates to CASSFGTGDGYEQYF.

This chain links TRBV6-5 with TRBJ1-5, with 9 bases fitting TRBD1. The ends lost 5 bases at V and 5 bases at J; junction bases unmatched: 7. Germline loops: CDR1 MNHEY, CDR2 SVGAGI. The CDR3 contains 15 residues. In nucleotides, the CDR3 is TGTGCCAGCAGTCCCAGGGGACAGGGTGATCAGCCCCAGCATTTT. It encodes CASSPRGQGDQPQHF.